This passage covers 10 T cell receptor beta chains from one sample sequenced in a study of T cell repertoires in ileal Crohn's disease. Assay: immunoSEQ multiplex PCR; the TCRdb copy retains only in-frame clones and omits some. This table has about 5,200 clones, about four fifths appearing once. Sequenced sample: ileal tissue. The receptors derive from an adult with Crohn's disease.

This rearrangement joins TRBV2 to TRBJ2-3; TRBD1 matches at 7 bases. The CDR3 contains 15 residues. Germline CDR1 is SNHLY and CDR2 is FYNNEI. The ends lost 7 bases at V and 3 bases at J; junction bases unmatched: 10. The CDR3 DNA reads as TGTGCCAGCATGGGCAGGGGGTGGGGGACAGATACGCAGTATTTT. Translated, it gives CASMGRGWGTDTQYF.

The V call is TRBV9, the J call TRBJ2-1, with D maybe TRBD1 (5 bases). Germline V gene data show CDR1 as SGDLS and CDR2 as YYNGEE. This CDR3 has 15 amino acids. V lost 0 bases and J lost 7, with 14 bases in between. The CDR3 DNA follows: TGTGCCAGCAGCGTAGGTGGCAGGGTAGAGAATGAGCAGTTCTTC. Translated, it gives CASSVGGRVENEQFF.

The chain carries TRBV30 and TRBJ2-2; the D gene is possibly TRBD2 (6 bases). Germline values: CDR1 GTSNPN, CDR2 SVGIG (reference sequence). The CDR3 totals 15 residues. Trimming pared 7 bases from V and 2 bases from J, leaving 17 bases between. DNA for the CDR3: TGTGCCTCAAATCCGGGACTCCTTAACACCGGGGAGCTGTTTTTT. Protein product: CASNPGLLNTGELFF. Supplemented by reference TRBV30 and TRBJ2-2, the full variable domain reads SQTIHQWPATLVQPVGSPLSLECTVEGTSNPNLYWYRQAAGRGLQLLFYSVGIGQISSEVPQNLSASRPQDRQFILSSKKLLLSDSGFYLCASNPGLLNTGELFFGEGSRLTVL.

This clone has only one observation. The CDR3 nucleotides read TGTGCCAGCTCGCACAGGGAGGGTCAGCCCCAGCATTTT. Its protein is CASSHREGQPQHF. This sequence joins TRBV18 and TRBJ1-5; a possible D gene is TRBD1 (6 bases). The germline CDR1 and CDR2 sequences are KGHSH and LQKENI. Trimming took 6 bases from V and 6 from J, leaving 12 bases between them. The CDR3 extends over 13 amino acids.

J is TRBJ2-1 and V is TRBV6-1, with TRBD2 matching over 8 bases. CDR3 size: 13 residues. V was pared by 8 bases and J by 1 base, with 1 base of the junction left unmatched. In germline, CDR1 is MNHNS, CDR2 SASEGT. The CDR3 DNA reads as TGTGCCAGCCGGGGGGGTTCCTACAATGAGCAGTTCTTC. Its translation: CASRGGSYNEQFF.

The chain uses TRBV5-1 and TRBJ2-7; D gene ambiguous. The CDR3 is 15 residues long. Germline V gene sequence: CDR1 SGHRS, CDR2 YFSETQ. V lost 0 bases and J 2 bases, leaving 12 bases between the germline ends. The CDR3 loop reads CASSLEDPSAYEQYF. CDR3 coding DNA: TGCGCCAGCAGCTTGGAAGATCCCAGCGCCTACGAGCAGTACTTC.

The chain carries TRBV11-2 and TRBJ1-1; 7 nucleotides match TRBD1. Germline lookup yields CDR1 SGHAT and CDR2 FQNNGV. This CDR3 contains 15 residues. V lost 5 bases to trimming and J lost 1 base; unmatched junction nucleotides: 7. The DNA for the CDR3 is TGTGCCAGCAGCCCCAGGACAGGCCCGAACACTGAAGCTTTCTTT. Translating gives CASSPRTGPNTEAFF.

This rearrangement joins TRBV30 to TRBJ2-5, with 8 positions matching TRBD2. Trimming cost V 3 bases and J 2 bases; bases outside gene matches: 8. Per germline, CDR1 GTSNPN and CDR2 SVGIG (reference sequence). The CDR3 covers 15 residues. The CDR3: CAWSRSGSWQETQYF. CDR3 coding DNA: TGTGCCTGGAGCAGGAGCGGGAGTTGGCAAGAGACCCAGTACTTC.

The V gene is TRBV5-1, the J gene TRBJ2-7; 7 nucleotides agree with TRBD1. There are 13 residues in the CDR3. The ends lost 2 bases at V and 3 bases at J; junction bases unmatched: 2. Germline-derived CDR1 and CDR2 are SGHRS and YFSETQ. The CDR3 region is CASSLQGIYEQYF. The CDR3 DNA sequence: TGCGCCAGCAGCTTACAGGGGATCTACGAGCAGTACTTC.

This chain links TRBV11-2 with TRBJ1-1; D unresolved. Germline CDR1 reads SGHAT; CDR2 reads FQNNGV. CDR3 length equals 13 residues. Deletions cut 4 bases from V and 1 base from J, with 7 bases between. CDR3 DNA sequence: TGTGCCAGCAGCTCCACAAGGAACACTGAAGCTTTCTTT. It encodes CASSSTRNTEAFF.